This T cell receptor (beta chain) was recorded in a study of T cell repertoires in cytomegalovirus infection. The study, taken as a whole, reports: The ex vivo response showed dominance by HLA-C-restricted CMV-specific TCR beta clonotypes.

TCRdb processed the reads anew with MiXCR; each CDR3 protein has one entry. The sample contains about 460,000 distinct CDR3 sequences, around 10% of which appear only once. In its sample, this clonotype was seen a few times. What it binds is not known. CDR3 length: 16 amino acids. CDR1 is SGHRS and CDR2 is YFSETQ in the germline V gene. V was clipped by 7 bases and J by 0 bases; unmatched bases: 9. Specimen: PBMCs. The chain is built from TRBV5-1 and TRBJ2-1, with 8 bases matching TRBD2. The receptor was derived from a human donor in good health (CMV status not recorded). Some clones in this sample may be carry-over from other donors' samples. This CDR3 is CASRGGAQSSYNEQFF. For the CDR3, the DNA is TGCGCCAGCCGGGGGGGGGCTCAAAGCTCCTACAATGAGCAGTTCTTC.